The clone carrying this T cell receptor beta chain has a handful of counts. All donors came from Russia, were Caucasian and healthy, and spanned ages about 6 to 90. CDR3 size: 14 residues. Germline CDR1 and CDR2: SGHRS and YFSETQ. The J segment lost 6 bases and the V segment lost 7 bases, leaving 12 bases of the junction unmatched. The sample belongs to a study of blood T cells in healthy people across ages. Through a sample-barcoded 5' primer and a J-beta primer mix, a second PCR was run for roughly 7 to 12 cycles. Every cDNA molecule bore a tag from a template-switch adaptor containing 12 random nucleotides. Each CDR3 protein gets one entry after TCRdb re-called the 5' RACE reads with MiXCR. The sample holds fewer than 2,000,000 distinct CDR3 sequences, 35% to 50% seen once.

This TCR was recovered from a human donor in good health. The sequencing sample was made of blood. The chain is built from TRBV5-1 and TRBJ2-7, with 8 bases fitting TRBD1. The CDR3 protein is CASGSGGLTTEQYF. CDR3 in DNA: TGCGCCAGCGGCTCAGGGGGCTTAACTACCGAGCAGTACTTC.